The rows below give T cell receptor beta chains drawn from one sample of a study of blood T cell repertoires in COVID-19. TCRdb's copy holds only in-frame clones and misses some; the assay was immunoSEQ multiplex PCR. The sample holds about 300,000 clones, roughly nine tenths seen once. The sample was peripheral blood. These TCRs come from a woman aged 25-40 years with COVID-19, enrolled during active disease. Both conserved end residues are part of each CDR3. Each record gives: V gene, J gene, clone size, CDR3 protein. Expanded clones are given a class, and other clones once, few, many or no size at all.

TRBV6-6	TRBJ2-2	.	CASTAAGEIGELFF
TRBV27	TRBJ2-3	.	CASSTKLAGGRDTQYF
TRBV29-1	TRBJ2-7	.	CSVGGIYEQYF
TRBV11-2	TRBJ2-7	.	CASSASGLSYEQYF
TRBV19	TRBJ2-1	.	CARRLVHFSSYNEQFF
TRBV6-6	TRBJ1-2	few	CASSLGRQGAVGYTF
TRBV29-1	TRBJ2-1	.	CSVERIPLADNEQFF
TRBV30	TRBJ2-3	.	CAWGPYRVDTQYF
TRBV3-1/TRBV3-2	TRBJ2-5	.	CASSQDRGLAEETQYF
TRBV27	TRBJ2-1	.	CASSPGTSGRVEQFF
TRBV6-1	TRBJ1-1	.	CASSDRSNTEAFF